This T cell receptor (beta chain) was sequenced for a study of blood T cell repertoires in COVID-19. In the study overall: Donors in the United States, Italy and Spain gave samples during acute or convalescent COVID-19. The cDNA or gDNA used as material had been derived from T cells, B-cell-depleted T cells, or PBMCs.

V lost 5 bases and J lost 1; bases outside the gene matches: 8. CDR1 and CDR2 from the germline V gene are LGHDT and YNNKEL (reference sequence). CDR3 length: 16 residues. The assay was immunoSEQ multiplex PCR, and TCRdb's table has in-frame clones only and misses some. The table shows some 400,000 clones, with 91% occurring only once. The study recruited exposed participants who had met a COVID-19 case within 2 weeks before entry. The sequence was collected from a woman between 35 and 50 years old who had been exposed to COVID-19. Sequencing used PBMCs or T cells enriched from blood (not recorded which). This sequence joins TRBV3-1 (or the pseudogene TRBV3-2) and TRBJ2-3, with 8 bases aligning to TRBD2. The DNA of the CDR3 is TGTGCCAGCAGCTCCCGACTAGCGAAGGGCACAGATACGCAGTATTTT. This gives the protein CASSSRLAKGTDTQYF.